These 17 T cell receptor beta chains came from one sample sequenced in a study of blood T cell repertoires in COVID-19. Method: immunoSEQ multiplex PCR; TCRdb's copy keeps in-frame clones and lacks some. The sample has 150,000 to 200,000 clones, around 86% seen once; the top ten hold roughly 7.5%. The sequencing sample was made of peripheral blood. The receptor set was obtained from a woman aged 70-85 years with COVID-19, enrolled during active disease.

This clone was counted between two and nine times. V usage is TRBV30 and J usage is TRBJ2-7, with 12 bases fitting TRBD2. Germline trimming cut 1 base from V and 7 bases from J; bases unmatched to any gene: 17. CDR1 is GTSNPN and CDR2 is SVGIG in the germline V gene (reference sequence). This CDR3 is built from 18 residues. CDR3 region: CAWSAPKASGRATREQYF. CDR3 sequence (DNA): TGTGCCTGGAGTGCCCCCAAGGCTAGCGGGAGGGCTACGAGGGAGCAGTACTTC. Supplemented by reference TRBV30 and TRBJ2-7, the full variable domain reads SQTIHQWPATLVQPVGSPLSLECTVEGTSNPNLYWYRQAAGRGLQLLFYSVGIGQISSEVPQNLSASRPQDRQFILSSKKLLLSDSGFYLCAWSAPKASGRATREQYFGPGTRLTVT.

For the CDR3, the DNA is TGTGCCAGCAGCGTACCGGACAGGCCATATGGCTACACCTTC. Its protein is CASSVPDRPYGYTF. This chain joins TRBV9 and TRBJ1-2; TRBD1 aligns across 7 bases. This CDR3 is 14 amino acids long. CDR1 SGDLS and CDR2 YYNGEE come from the germline V gene. The V gene end was trimmed by 1 base and the J gene end by 5 bases; junction bases not matched to a gene: 5.

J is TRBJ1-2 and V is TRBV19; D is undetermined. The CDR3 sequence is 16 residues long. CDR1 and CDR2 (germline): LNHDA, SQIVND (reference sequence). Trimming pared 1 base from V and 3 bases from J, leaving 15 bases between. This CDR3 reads CASSIGGVRTYYGYTF. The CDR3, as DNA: TGTGCCAGTAGTATAGGCGGGGTCAGGACGTACTATGGCTACACCTTC.

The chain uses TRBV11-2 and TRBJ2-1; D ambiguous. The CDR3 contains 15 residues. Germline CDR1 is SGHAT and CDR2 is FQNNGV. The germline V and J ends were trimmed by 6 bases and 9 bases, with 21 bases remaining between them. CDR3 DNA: TGTGCCAGCAGTGCGGTGGATACACCGAATTTTGAGCAGTTCTTC. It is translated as CASSAVDTPNFEQFF.

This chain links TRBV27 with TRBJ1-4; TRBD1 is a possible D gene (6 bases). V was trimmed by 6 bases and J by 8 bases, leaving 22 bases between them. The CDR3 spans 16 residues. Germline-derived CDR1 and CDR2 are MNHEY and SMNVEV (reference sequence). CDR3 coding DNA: TGTGCCAGCAGAATGGGGGGGAACAGGGTTTGGGAAAAACTGTTTTTT. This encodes CASRMGGNRVWEKLFF.

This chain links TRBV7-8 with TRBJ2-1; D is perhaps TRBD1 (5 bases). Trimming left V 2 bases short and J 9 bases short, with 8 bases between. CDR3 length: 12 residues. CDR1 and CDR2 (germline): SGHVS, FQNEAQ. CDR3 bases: TGTGCCAGCAGCTTAAGTAGGGGTGAGCAGTTCTTC. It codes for CASSLSRGEQFF.

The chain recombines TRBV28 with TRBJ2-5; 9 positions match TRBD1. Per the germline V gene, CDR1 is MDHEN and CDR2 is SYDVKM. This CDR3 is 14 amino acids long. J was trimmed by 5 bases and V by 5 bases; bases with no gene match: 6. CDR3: CASSGTGSWETQYF. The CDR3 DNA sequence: TGTGCCAGCAGTGGGACAGGGTCTTGGGAGACCCAGTACTTC.

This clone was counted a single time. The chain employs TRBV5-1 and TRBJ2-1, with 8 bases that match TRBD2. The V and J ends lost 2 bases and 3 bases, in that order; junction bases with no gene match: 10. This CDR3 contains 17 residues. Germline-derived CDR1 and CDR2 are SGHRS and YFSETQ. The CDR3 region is CASSFGDLAGIYNEQFF. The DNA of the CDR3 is TGCGCCAGCAGCTTCGGAGATCTAGCGGGCATCTACAATGAGCAGTTCTTC.

The CDR3 loop reads CAPHGGGEKLFF. CDR3 nucleotide sequence: TGTGCCCCCCATGGGGGCGGTGAAAAACTGTTTTTT. The chain links TRBV6-9 to TRBJ1-4; tentative D call: TRBD1 (6 bases). Germline V gives CDR1 MNHGY, CDR2 SVAAGI. V was pared by 11 bases and J by 7 bases, with 14 bases between. This CDR3 spans 12 amino acids.

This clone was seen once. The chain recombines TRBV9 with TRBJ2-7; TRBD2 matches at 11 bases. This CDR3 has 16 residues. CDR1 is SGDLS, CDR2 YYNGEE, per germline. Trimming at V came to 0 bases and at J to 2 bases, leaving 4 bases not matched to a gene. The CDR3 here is CASSVGLAGGTYEQYF. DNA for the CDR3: TGTGCCAGCAGCGTAGGCCTAGCGGGAGGTACCTACGAGCAGTACTTC.

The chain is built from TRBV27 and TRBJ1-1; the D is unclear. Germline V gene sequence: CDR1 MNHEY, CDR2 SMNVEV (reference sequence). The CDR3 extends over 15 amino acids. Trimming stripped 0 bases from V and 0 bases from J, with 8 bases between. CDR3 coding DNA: TGTGCCAGCAGTTTATCGCGGTTTATGAACACTGAAGCTTTCTTT. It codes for CASSLSRFMNTEAFF.

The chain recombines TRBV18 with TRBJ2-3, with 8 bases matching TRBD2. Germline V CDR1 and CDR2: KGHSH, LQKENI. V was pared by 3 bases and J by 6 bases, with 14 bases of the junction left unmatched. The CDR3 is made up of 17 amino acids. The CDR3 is CASSPPDLTSAVDTQYF. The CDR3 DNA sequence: TGTGCCAGCTCACCCCCGGACTTGACTAGCGCGGTCGATACGCAGTATTTT.

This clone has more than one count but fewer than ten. CDR3 loop: CATSSPGQGNGYTF. The CDR3 bases are TGTGCCACCAGCTCTCCGGGACAGGGGAATGGCTACACCTTC. This chain links TRBV15 with TRBJ1-2, with 10 bases aligning to TRBD1. The ends lost 5 bases at V and 6 bases at J; junction bases unmatched: 6. Germline CDR1 reads LNHNV; CDR2 reads YYDKDF (reference sequence). CDR3 length equals 14 residues.

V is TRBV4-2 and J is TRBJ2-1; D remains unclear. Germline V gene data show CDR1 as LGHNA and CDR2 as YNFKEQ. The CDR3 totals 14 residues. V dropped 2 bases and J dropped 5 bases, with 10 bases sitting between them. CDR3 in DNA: TGTGCCAGCAGCCAATCGACAATACACAATGAGCAGTTCTTC. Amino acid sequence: CASSQSTIHNEQFF.

CDR3 residues: CASSPLGASGYTF. For the CDR3, the DNA is TGTGCCAGCAGTCCTCTGGGGGCAAGTGGCTACACCTTC. J is TRBJ1-2 and V is TRBV12-3 or TRBV12-4, with D possibly matching TRBD1 (6 bases). The V gene lost 5 bases and the J gene lost 7 bases, with 14 bases spanning the gap. The CDR3 contains 13 residues.

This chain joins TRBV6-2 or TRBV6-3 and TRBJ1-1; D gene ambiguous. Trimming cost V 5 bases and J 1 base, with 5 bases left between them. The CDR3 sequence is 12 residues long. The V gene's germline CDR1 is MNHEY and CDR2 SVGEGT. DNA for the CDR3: TGTGCCAGCAGTCCCAGGAACACTGAAGCTTTCTTT. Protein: CASSPRNTEAFF.

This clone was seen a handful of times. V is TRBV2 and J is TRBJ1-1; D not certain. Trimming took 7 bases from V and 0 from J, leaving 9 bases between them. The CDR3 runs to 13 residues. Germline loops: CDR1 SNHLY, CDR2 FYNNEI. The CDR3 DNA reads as TGTGCCAGCAATGGGCAGATGAACACTGAAGCTTTCTTT. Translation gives CASNGQMNTEAFF.